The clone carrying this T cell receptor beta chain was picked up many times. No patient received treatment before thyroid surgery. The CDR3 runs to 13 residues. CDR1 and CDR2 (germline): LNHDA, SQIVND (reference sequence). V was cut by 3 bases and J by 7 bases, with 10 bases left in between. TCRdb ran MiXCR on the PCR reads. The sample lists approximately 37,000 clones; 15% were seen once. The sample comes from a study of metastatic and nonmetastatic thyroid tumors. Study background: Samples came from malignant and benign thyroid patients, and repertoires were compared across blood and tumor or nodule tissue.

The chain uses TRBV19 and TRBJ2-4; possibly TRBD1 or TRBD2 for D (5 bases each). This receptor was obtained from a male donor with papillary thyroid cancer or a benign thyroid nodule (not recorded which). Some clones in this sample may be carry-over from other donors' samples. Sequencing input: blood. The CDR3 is CASSMGRENIQYF. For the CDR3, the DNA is TGTGCCAGTAGTATGGGCAGGGAGAACATTCAGTACTTC. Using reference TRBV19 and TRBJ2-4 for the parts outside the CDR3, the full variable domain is DGGITQSPKYLFRKEGQNVTLSCEQNLNHDAMYWYRQDPGQGLRLIYYSQIVNDFQKGDIAEGYSVSREKKESFPLTVTSAQKNPTAFYLCASSMGRENIQYFGAGTRLSVL.